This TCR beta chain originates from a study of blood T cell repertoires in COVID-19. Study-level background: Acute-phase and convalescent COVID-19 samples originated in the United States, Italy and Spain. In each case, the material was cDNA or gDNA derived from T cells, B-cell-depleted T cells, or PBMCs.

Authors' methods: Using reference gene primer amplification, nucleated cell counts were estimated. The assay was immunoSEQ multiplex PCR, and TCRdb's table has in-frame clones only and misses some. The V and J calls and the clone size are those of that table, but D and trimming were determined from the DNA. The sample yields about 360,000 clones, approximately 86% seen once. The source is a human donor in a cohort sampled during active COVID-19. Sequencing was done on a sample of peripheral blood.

CDR3 amino acids: CAIKEGQGSNQPQHF. For the CDR3, the DNA is TGTGCCATCAAGGAGGGACAGGGGAGCAATCAGCCCCAGCATTTT. The genes are TRBV10-3 and TRBJ1-5, with TRBD1 matching over 10 bases. The V and J ends lost 7 bases and 1 base, in that order; junction bases with no gene match: 4. CDR1 and CDR2 (germline): ENHRY, SYGVKD. The CDR3 is 15 residues long.